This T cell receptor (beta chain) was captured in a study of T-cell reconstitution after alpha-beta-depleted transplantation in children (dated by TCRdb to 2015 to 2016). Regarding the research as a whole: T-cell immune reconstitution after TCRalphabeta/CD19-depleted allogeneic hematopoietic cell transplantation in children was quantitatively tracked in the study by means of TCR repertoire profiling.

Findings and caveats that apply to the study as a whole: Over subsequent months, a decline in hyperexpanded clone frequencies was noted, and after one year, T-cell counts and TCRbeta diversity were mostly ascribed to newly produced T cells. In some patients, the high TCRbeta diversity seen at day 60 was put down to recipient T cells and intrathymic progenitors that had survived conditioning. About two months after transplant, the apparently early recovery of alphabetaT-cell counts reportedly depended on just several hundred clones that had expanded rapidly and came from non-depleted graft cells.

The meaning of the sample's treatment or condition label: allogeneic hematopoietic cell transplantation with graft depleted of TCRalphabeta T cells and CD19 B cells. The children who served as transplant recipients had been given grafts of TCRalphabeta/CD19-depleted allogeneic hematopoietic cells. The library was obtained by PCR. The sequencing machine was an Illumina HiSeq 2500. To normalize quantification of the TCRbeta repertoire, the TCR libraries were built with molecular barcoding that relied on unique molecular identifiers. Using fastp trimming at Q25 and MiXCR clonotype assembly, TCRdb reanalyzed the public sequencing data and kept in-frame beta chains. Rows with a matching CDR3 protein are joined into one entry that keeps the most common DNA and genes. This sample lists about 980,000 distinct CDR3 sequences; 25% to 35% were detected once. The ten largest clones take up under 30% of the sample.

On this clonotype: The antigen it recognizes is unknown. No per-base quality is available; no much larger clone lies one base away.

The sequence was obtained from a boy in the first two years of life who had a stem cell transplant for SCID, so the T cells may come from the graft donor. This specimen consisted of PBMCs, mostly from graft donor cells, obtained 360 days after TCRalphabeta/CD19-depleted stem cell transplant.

In nucleotide form, the sequence is TGTGCCAGCAGCTTGGAGGGTAGGAAGAATCAGCCCCAGCATTTT. Its amino acids are CASSLEGRKNQPQHF. This sequence uses TRBV5-5 and TRBJ1-5, with no reliable assignment of the D segment. Reading from cysteine to phenylalanine, the CDR3 counts 15 amino acids. The sequence is cut down to CDR3 DNA, 45 bases in frame from base 1. Relative to germline, V is 0 bases shorter and J is 4 bases shorter, with 11 bases between their ends. CDR1 SGHKS and CDR2 YYEKEE were looked up in the germline V gene (reference sequence).